This paragraph covers one T cell receptor (beta chain) sequence. The record originates from a study of blood T cell repertoires in COVID-19. The overall study: COVID-19 samples collected from the United States, Italy and Spain covered acute and convalescent phases. T cells, B-cell-depleted T cells, or PBMCs supplied cDNA or gDNA.

Original data processing: Reference gene primers were amplified, and this amplification served to estimate nucleated cell counts. Sequenced by immunoSEQ multiplex PCR; TCRdb stores in-frame clones only, minus some. V, J and clone size were drawn from that table, and D and trimming were deduced from the DNA. The table lists more than 300,000 clones, about 87% of them singletons. It was during active infection that Seattle patients were enrolled and then longitudinally followed. The CDR3 contains 14 residues. Deletions cut 0 bases from V and 4 bases from J, with 9 bases between. The V gene's germline CDR1 is MGHDK and CDR2 SYGVNS.

The origin of this receptor is a woman in her twenties or thirties with COVID-19, enrolled during active disease. The sequenced sample consisted of peripheral blood. V usage is TRBV25-1 and J usage is TRBJ1-2; D not certain. Here the CDR3 reads CASSEYEAAYGYTF. The CDR3 DNA reads as TGTGCCAGCAGTGAATATGAGGCAGCCTATGGCTACACCTTC.